Listed below are T cell receptor beta chains from one sample, sequenced in a study of blood T cell repertoires in COVID-19. The assay was immunoSEQ multiplex PCR, and TCRdb's table has in-frame clones only and misses some. In the table there are about 280,000 clones, approximately 86% of which are singletons. The sequenced sample consisted of peripheral blood. The receptors shown here come from a man aged 18-30 years with active or convalescent COVID-19. Each CDR3 is given with its conserved first and last residue. Each record gives: V gene, J gene, CDR3 protein.

v_gene: TRBV2
j_gene: TRBJ2-1
CDR3aa: CASSISVDEQFF

v_gene: TRBV9
j_gene: TRBJ2-7
CDR3aa: CASSQQSGDEQYF

v_gene: TRBV7-9
j_gene: TRBJ2-6
CDR3aa: CASSLDFGAGPGANVLTF

v_gene: TRBV14
j_gene: TRBJ2-7
CDR3aa: CASSQERGGRQYF

v_gene: TRBV6-2/TRBV6-3
j_gene: TRBJ2-3
CDR3aa: CASSYWRAPSTDTQYF

v_gene: TRBV4-1
j_gene: TRBJ2-7
CDR3aa: CASSQKGLNDEQYF

v_gene: TRBV2
j_gene: TRBJ2-5
CDR3aa: CASSEGTGGAETQYF

v_gene: TRBV6-5
j_gene: TRBJ1-4
CDR3aa: CASITDRTNEKLFF

v_gene: TRBV5-5
j_gene: TRBJ2-2
CDR3aa: CASSSVAGELFF

v_gene: TRBV5-1
j_gene: TRBJ2-5
CDR3aa: CASSLMGQGQETQYF

v_gene: TRBV29-1
j_gene: TRBJ1-2
CDR3aa: CSARQGLIGGYTF

v_gene: TRBV4-2
j_gene: TRBJ2-1
CDR3aa: CASSEGRNEDNEQFF

v_gene: TRBV4-1
j_gene: TRBJ1-5
CDR3aa: CASSRTGETQPQHF

v_gene: TRBV14
j_gene: TRBJ1-2
CDR3aa: CASSQGQGKGYTF

v_gene: TRBV27
j_gene: TRBJ2-3
CDR3aa: CASSLSAWAGVDTQYF

v_gene: TRBV7-2
j_gene: TRBJ2-7
CDR3aa: CASSAHREAYEQYF

v_gene: TRBV2
j_gene: TRBJ1-5
CDR3aa: CASRQGGNQPQHF

v_gene: TRBV5-4
j_gene: TRBJ2-1
CDR3aa: CASSLSAESYNEQFF